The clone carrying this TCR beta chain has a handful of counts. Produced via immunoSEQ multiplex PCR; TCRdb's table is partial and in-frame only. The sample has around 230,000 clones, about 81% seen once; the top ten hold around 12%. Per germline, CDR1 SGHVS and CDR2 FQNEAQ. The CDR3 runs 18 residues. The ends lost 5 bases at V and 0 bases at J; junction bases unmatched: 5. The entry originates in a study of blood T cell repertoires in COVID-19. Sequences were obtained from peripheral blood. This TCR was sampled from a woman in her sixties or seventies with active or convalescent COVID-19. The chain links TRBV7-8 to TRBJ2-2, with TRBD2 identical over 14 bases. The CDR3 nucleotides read TGTGCCAGCAGCCCAAGGACTAGCGGGGGGACGAACACCGGGGAGCTGTTTTTT. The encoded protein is CASSPRTSGGTNTGELFF.